This T cell receptor (beta chain) was sequenced in a study of cytomegalovirus exposure and HLA in healthy donors. Study-level results: CMV serostatus stood as the only immune exposure information on hand.

The PCR employed 60 Vbeta primers together with 13 Jbeta primers. Data came from immunoSEQ multiplex PCR; TCRdb stores just in-frame clones and leaves some out. The sample lists fewer than 200,000 clones; around four fifths were seen once. Note on this clone: The antigen remains undetermined.

The sequenced sample was PBMCs. The TCR originated in a man in his forties in good health and CMV-seropositive.

The CDR3 loop is CSAPGSTEAFF. The CDR3 DNA sequence: TGCAGTGCTCCGGGGAGCACTGAAGCTTTCTTT. The V call is TRBV20-1, the J call TRBJ1-1; D gene uncertain. CDR1 and CDR2 (germline): DFQATT, SNEGSKA (reference sequence). The CDR3 loop spans 11 amino acids. V dropped 5 bases and J dropped 4 bases, with 8 bases sitting between them.